This TCR beta chain was identified during a study of human T cells and chemical hapten exposure (dated by TCRdb to the early 2020s). Turning to the overall study: For sensitization, 2% DPC in acetone was applied to a 2 cm by 2 cm area of upper inner arm skin. Libraries were pooled for sequencing, and per-sample TCR yields varied mainly because of small differences in library volumes within the pool. Throughout the study period of around 24 weeks, patients also received therapeutic DPC doses to the scalp every week. Blood samples were taken from patients before sensitization (week 0) and then at 2, 6 and about 24 weeks after DPC sensitization. Patch testing on the upper back used Finn chambers containing 0.01% DPC, with scoring done after 6 days according to International Contact Dermatitis Research Group standards. Blood for TCR sequencing was provided by twenty-nine alopecia patients at one to four time points (pre-sensitization, 2, 6 and 24 weeks). In alopecia patients, the study followed how the peripheral blood TCR repertoire changed in vivo over primary and secondary sensitization to diphenylcyclopropenone (DPC), a hapten. The patient cohort, mostly female, included alopecia areata with under or over 50% scalp involvement, alopecia totalis and alopecia universalis. The investigation overall reported the following: Patch test score was positively correlated with the number of PT1 expanded TCRs, with significance at thresholds 8, 16 and 32 but not at 4. Significantly more large CDR3 similarity clusters were formed by expanded TCRs than by pre-sensitization or healthy control sets, consistent with antigen-driven responses. Because all patients had alopecia, a presumed autoimmune disease, the immune response of the patients might differ from that of healthy individuals. Repeated subsampling changed both the strength of the expansion versus patch-test correlation and the threshold at which that correlation became significant. DPC sensitization did not change the number of TCRs with a frequency above 1 in 1000, and there was no evidence of changes in global repertoire structure.

The library was generated by RACE. Instrument on record: NextSeq 500. During library preparation, unique molecular identifiers were attached to individual cDNA molecules so that TCRs could be counted quantitatively and reproducibly. Both TCR alpha and TCR beta chains were sequenced from each blood RNA sample. On the authors' methods: The median number of TCRs per sample was 95,638, ranging from about 23,224 to 690,600. V, J and CDR3 annotation of the TCR reads was carried out using the Decombinator software suite. To make PS versus PT1 abundance plots, every sample was subsampled to the same number of TCRs (28,000). Expanded TCRs were defined as absent before sensitization and observed at least eight times at the 2-week time point. TCRdb passed the public sequencing reads through fastp at Q25 and MiXCR, retaining productive beta sequences. Every entry covers one CDR3 protein and lists the most common genes and DNA from its rows. What appears here as the V and J calls and clone size reflects TCRdb's work, not the paper's. The sample yields more than 85,000 distinct CDR3 sequences; about a tenth were counted once. The ten largest clonotypes hold 3.1% of the sample.

The sample's time point label is to be understood as: patch test 2, 6 weeks after DPC sensitization. The treatment or condition label here, explained by the study, means: therapeutic diphenylcyclopropenone sensitization with weekly scalp DPC. Blood at each patch-test visit was drawn before the patch test was applied. Patients were eligible if aged 18 to 70, diagnosed with alopecia and judged suitable for DPC therapy, and pregnant patients were excluded. Unfractionated whole blood was collected in Tempus Blood RNA tubes, and total RNA was extracted from that blood. With respect to this clonotype: It has no known antigen specificity. Per-nucleotide qualities are absent, and no much larger clonotype sits a single base away.

The CDR3 contains 14 residues, cysteine and phenylalanine counted. The CDR3 DNA has 42 bases and is translated from base 1. V and J lose 3 bases and 0 bases, and a span of 8 bases separates them. From a lookup of the germline V gene (reference sequence), CDR1 and CDR2 are MNHEY and SMNVEV. The source is a woman in her 40s with alopecia areata. Some clones in this sample may be carry-over from other donors' samples. The sequenced sample was whole blood, obtained in connection with sensitization to the hapten diphenylcyclopropenone (DPC). The receptor chain draws on TRBV27 and TRBJ1-1, with no reliable assignment of the D segment. The bases are TGTGCCAGCAGTTTTGAAGGAATGAACACTGAAGCTTTCTTT. It specifies CASSFEGMNTEAFF.